This TCR beta chain is from a study of shared clonotypes between healthy human individuals (dated by TCRdb to the early 2020s). Looking at the study overall: The cohort comprised two women and a few men aged 18 to 49 years. The study deeply sequenced blood TCR repertoires of about 5 healthy adults to estimate repertoire size and the extent of clonotype sharing between individuals. Leukapheresis yielded between about 0.8 and 8.9 billion PBMCs per donor. For each donor, three plates each were used for CD4 naive and CD4 memory, two plates were used for CD8 naive, and one plate was used for CD8 memory. To increase sequencing depth and limit assay-specific biases, TCR repertoire library preparation and sequencing were carried out by different laboratories using diverse techniques.

TCR CDR3 regions were amplified from genomic DNA by multiplex PCR using the deep immunoSEQ assay. Extracted genomic DNA from each cell subset was spread evenly across all wells of several immunoSEQ 96-well plates, with each plate serving as a replicate. For sorted subsets, each replicate PCR was loaded with 200 to 250 ng genomic DNA, equivalent to some 27,000 T cell genomes. Purified libraries were measured with a Qubit 3.0 fluorometer, size-checked on a Bioanalyzer 2100, and measured again with the KAPA Library Quantification kit. Every immunoSEQ 96-well plate was sequenced on a dedicated single-read 150-cycle Illumina NextSeq 550 flow cell. The authors processed their data as follows. Because the immunoSEQ output included only junctional sequences and no quality scores, the filtering could not be the same as the filtering used for full-length reads. Sequences were annotated with PyIR, a Python wrapper for IgBLAST v1.9, and V/J genes and CDR3 were assigned using IMGT germline references. Reads were filtered out if the reads had weak V/J assignments (E-value above 1e-6), no CDR3, stop codons, out-of-frame junctions, or ambiguous translated residues. V3J clonotypes were defined by identical inferred V gene, J gene, and CDR3 amino acid sequence. Percentage overlap between repertoires was computed as shared unique clonotypes divided by the size of the smaller repertoire. RTK rarefaction, the Chao1 estimator, and Recon v2.1 estimates of unobserved clonotypes were used to assess repertoire richness. Generation probabilities for all TCRbeta clonotypes obtained by the gDNA method from a handful of donors were computed using OLGA. TCRdb re-hosts the immuneACCESS table, in-frame sequences only. Its copies lack some clones; in the studies checked, an unresolved V gene accounts for under half of them, and the cause for the rest is not known. For V, J and clone size, that table is used; D and trimming come from the DNA. This sample is represented by over 2 million clones; 80% to 95% of them were singletons. The ten largest account for 0.3% to 0.45% of the sample.

General conclusions and limits of the study: Sampling was restricted to blood, and TCR repertoires in tissue are likely to differ from TCR repertoires in blood. About 5% of naive CD4, 3.5% of naive CD8, about 2.4% of memory CD4, and approximately 0.4% of memory CD8 clonotypes were shared across several donors. Higher generation probabilities were observed for clonotypes shared by all four sorted-subset donors than for non-shared clonotypes. The small number of donors limited the genetic and exposure-history diversity represented. Naive subsets generally had larger estimated clonotype richness than memory subsets did. Even with the large sequencing depth, rarefaction of the sorted-subset datasets indicated that sequencing was incomplete. Pairwise subsampling indicated that sequencing depth was expected to affect the degree of clonotype sharing among donors.

In the case of this clone: No antigen is known for it. The record has no base qualities; no much larger clone is one base away.

The donors were healthy, HIV-negative adults with no recently reported acute infections or vaccinations. Every donor was a Caucasian adult residing in Nashville, Tennessee, USA. CD4+ T cells were enriched by magnetic negative selection; naive cells were then positively selected on CD45RA, and the negative fraction formed the memory subset. Blood was obtained by leukapheresis, after which PBMCs were separated by Ficoll-Histopaque density gradient centrifugation and cryopreserved in liquid nitrogen vapor phase. Analytical flow cytometry was used to check the purity and quantity of each magnetically sorted T cell population. Genomic DNA was isolated from every sorted fraction and measured by UV absorbance on a Nanodrop 2000c. The junction shows trimming of 0 bases on V and 1 base on J, plus 9 bases between the germline ends. CDR1 SGHAT and CDR2 FQNNGV are derived from the germline V gene. The CDR3, from cysteine to phenylalanine, totals 15 residues. CDR3 DNA is the only sequence kept; it has 45 bases, read in frame from the first base.

This receptor chain uses TRBV11-2 and TRBJ1-2, and TRBD1 may be the D gene, going by 6 matching bases. Sequenced sample: naive CD4+ T cells from PBMCs. The cell subset or site label, as the study defines it: CD45RA+ positively selected. The TCR originated in a man aged 18 to 30 in good health. Some clones in this sample may be carry-over from other donors' samples. The bases are TGTGCCAGCAGCTTAGATCAGGGGATTAACTATGGCTACACCTTC. It is translated as CASSLDQGINYGYTF.